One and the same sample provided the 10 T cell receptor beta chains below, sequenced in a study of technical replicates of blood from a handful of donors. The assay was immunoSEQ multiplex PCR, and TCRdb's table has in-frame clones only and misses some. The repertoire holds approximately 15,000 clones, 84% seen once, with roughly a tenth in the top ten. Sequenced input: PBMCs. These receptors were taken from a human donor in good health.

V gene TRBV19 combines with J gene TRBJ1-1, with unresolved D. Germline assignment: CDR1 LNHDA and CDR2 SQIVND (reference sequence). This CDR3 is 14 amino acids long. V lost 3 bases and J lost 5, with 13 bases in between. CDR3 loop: CASSIAGSGTEAFF. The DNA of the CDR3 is TGTGCCAGTAGTATTGCTGGGTCGGGTACTGAAGCTTTCTTT.

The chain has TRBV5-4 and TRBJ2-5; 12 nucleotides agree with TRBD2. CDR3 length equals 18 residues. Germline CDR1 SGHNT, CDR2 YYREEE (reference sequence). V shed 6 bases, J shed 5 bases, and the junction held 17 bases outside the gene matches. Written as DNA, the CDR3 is TGTGCCAGCAAGCCTGGGGGCAGAGGGGGACTAGCGGGTGAGACCCAGTACTTC. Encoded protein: CASKPGGRGGLAGETQYF.

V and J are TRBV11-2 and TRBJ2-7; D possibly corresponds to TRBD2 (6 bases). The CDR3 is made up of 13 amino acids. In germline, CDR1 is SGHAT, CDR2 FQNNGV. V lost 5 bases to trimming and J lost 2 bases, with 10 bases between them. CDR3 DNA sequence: TGTGCCAGCAGCCGGGGGAGTCCCTACGAGCAGTACTTC. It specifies CASSRGSPYEQYF.

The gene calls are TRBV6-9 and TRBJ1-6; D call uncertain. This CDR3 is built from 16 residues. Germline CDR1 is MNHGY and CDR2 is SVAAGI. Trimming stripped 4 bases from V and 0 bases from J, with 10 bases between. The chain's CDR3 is CASSSYRSSYNSPLHF. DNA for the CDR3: TGTGCCAGCAGTTCTTACAGAAGCTCCTATAATTCACCCCTCCACTTT.

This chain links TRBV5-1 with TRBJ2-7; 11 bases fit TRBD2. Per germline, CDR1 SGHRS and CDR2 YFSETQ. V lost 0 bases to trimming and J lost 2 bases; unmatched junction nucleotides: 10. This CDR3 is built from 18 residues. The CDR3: CASSLVAWGLAEPYEQYF. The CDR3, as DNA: TGCGCCAGCAGCTTGGTGGCATGGGGACTAGCGGAGCCCTACGAGCAGTACTTC.

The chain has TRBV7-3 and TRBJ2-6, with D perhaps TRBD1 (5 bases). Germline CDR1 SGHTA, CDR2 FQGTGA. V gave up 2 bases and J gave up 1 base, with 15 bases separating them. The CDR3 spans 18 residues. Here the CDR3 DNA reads TGTGCCAGCAGCTTACAAGCAGGGCTTGAATCTGGGGCCAACGTCCTGACTTTC. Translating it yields CASSLQAGLESGANVLTF.

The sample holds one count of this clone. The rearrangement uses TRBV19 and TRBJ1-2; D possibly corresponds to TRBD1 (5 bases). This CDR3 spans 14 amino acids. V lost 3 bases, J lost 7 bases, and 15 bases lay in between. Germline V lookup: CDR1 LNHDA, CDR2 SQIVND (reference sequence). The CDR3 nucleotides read TGTGCCAGTAGTATTTCAGATCAGGGCCGTGGCTACACCTTC. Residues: CASSISDQGRGYTF.

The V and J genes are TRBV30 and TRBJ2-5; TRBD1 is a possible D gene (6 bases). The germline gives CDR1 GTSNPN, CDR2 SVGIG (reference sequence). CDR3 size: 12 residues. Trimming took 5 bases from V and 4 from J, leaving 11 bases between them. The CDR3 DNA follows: TGTGCCTGGGAGACAGGAGGAGAGACCCAGTACTTC. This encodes CAWETGGETQYF.

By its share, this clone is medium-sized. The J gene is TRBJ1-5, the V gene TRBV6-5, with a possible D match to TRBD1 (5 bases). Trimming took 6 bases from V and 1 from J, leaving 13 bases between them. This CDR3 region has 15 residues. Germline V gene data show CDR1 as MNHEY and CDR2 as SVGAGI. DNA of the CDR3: TGTGCCAGCAGGGGGGGTGTAGGGAGCAATCAGCCCCAGCATTTT. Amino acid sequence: CASRGGVGSNQPQHF.

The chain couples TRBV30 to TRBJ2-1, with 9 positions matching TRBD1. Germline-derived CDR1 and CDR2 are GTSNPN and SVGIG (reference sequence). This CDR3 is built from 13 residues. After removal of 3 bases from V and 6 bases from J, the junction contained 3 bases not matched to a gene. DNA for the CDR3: TGTGCCTGGAGCCCGACAGGGGGCAATGAGCAGTTCTTC. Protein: CAWSPTGGNEQFF.